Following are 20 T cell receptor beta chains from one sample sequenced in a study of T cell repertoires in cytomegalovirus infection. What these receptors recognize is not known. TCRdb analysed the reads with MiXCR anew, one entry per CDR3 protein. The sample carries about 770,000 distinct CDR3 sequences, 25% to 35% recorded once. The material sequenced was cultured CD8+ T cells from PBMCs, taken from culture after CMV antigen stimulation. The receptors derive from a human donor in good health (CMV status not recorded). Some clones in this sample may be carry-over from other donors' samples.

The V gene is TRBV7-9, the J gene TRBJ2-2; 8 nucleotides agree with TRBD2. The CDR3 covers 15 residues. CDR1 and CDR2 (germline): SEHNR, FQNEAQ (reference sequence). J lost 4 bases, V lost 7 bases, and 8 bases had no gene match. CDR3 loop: CASTTGGGITGELFF. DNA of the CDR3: TGTGCCAGCACGACCGGCGGGGGGATCACCGGGGAGCTGTTTTTT.

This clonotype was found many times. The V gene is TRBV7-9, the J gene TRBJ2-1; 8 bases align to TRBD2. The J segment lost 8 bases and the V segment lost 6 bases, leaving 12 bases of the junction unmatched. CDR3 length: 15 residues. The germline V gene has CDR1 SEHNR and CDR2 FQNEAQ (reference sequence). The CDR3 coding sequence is TGTGCCAGCAGTTCTGGGACTAGTAAATGGGATGAGCAGTTCTTC. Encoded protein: CASSSGTSKWDEQFF. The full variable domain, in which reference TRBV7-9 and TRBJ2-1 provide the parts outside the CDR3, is DTGVSQNPRHKITKRGQNVTFRCDPISEHNRLYWYRQTLGQGPEFLTYFQNEAQLEKSRLLSDRFSAERPKGSFSTLEIQRTEQGDSAMYLCASSSGTSKWDEQFFGPGTRLTVL.

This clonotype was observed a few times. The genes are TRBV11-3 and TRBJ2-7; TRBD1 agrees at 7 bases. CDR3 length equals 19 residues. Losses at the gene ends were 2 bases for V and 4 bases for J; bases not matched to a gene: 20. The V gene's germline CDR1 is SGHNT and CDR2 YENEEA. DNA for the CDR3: TGTGCCAGCAGCTTAATAAGGGCGAGACAGGGATTAGTGGGGTACGAGCAGTACGTC. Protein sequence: CASSLIRARQGLVGYEQYV.

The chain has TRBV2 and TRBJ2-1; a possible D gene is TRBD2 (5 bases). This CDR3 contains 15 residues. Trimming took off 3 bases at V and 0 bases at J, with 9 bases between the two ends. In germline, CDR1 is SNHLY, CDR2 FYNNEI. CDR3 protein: CASSDPGDSYNEQFF. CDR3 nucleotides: TGTGCCAGCAGTGATCCCGGGGACTCCTACAATGAGCAGTTCTTC.

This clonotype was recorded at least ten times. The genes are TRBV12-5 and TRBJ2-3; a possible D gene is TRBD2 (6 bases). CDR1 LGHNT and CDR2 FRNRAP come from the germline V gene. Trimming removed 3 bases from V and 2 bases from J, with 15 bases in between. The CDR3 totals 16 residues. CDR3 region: CASGLGDSRVTDTQYF. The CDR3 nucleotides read TGTGCTAGTGGTTTAGGGGACTCTCGCGTCACAGATACGCAGTATTTT.

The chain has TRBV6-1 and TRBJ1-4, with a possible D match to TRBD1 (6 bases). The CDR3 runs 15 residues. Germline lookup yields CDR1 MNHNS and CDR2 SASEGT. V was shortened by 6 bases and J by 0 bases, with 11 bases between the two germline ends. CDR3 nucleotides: TGTGCCAGCAGACTGTGGACAGCAACTAATGAAAAACTGTTTTTT. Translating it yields CASRLWTATNEKLFF.

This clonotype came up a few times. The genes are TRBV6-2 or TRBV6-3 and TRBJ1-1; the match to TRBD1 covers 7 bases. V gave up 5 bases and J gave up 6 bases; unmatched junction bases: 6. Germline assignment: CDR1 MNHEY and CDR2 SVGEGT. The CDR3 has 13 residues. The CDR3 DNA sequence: TGTGCCAGCAGTCCCGCAGGGGGATCTGAAGCTTTCTTT. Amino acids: CASSPAGGSEAFF.

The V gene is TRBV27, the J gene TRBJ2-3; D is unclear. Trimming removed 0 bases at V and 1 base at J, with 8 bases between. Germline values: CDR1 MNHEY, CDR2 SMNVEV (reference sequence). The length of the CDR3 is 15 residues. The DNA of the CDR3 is TGTGCCAGCAGTTTATCGAGCTACCGCACAGATACGCAGTATTTT. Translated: CASSLSSYRTDTQYF.

The CDR3 nucleotides are TGTGCCAGCAGACCATTGAAGAGGTGGGGGTGGACTAGCACAGATACGCAGTATTTT. Encoded protein: CASRPLKRWGWTSTDTQYF. V and J are TRBV6-1 and TRBJ2-3; D could derive from TRBD1 or TRBD2 (5 bases each). V lost 6 bases, J lost 0 bases, and 25 bases lay in between. Germline-derived CDR1 and CDR2 are MNHNS and SASEGT. This CDR3 spans 19 amino acids.

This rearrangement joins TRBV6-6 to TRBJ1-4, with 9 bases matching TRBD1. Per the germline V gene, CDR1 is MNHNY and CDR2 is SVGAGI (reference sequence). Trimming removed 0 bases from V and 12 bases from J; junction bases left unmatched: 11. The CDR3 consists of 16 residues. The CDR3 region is CASSYSGDRGIWELFF. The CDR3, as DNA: TGTGCCAGCAGTTACTCTGGAGACAGGGGGATTTGGGAACTGTTTTTT.

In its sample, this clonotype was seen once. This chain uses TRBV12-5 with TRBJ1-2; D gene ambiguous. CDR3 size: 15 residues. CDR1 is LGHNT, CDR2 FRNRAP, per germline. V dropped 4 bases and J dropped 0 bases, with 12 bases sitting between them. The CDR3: CASGSLSDTNYGYTF. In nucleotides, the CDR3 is TGTGCTAGTGGTTCATTATCAGATACTAACTATGGCTACACCTTC.

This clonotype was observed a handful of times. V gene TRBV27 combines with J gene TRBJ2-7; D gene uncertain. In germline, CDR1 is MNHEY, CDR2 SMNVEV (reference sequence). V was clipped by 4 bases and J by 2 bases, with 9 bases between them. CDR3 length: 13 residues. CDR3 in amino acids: CASSSGPPYEQYF. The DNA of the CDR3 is TGTGCCAGCAGTTCGGGCCCCCCCTACGAGCAGTACTTC.

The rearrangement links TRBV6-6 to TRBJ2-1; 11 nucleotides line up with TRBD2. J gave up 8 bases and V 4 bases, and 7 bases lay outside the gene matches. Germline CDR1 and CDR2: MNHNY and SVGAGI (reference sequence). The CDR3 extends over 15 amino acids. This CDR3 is CASSLAGGLQDEQFF. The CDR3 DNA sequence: TGTGCCAGCAGTTTAGCGGGGGGGCTGCAAGATGAGCAGTTCTTC.

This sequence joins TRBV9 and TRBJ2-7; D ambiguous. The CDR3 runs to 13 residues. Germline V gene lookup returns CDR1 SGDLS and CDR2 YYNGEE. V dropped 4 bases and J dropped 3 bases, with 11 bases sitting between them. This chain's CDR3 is CASSPPGRYEQYF. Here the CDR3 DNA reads TGTGCCAGCAGCCCCCCCGGACGCTACGAGCAGTACTTC.

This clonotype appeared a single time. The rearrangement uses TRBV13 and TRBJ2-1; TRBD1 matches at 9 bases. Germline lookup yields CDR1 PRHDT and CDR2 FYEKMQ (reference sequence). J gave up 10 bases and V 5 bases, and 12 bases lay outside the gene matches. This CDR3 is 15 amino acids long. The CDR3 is CASSLGQGMGKEQFF. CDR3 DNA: TGTGCCAGCAGCCTCGGACAGGGGATGGGTAAGGAGCAGTTCTTC.

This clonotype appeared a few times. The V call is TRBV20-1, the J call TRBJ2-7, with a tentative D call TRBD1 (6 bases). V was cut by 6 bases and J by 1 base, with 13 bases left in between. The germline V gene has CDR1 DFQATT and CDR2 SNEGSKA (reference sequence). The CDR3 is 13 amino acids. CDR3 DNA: TGCAGTGCCCTCCAGGACAGATCCTACGAGCAGTACTTC. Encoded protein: CSALQDRSYEQYF.

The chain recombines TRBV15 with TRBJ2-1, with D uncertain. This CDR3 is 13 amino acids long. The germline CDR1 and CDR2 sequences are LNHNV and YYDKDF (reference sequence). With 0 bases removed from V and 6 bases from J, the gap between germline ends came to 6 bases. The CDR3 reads CATSRDRPNEQFF. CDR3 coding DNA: TGTGCCACCAGCAGAGACAGGCCCAATGAGCAGTTCTTC.

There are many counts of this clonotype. In nucleotides, the CDR3 is TGTGCCAGCAGCTTGCAGCGGCCGCAAGTCGGCGGGGAGCTGTTTTTT. Protein product: CASSLQRPQVGGELFF. The V call is TRBV7-6, the J call TRBJ2-2; a weak D match, TRBD2 (5 bases). The germline V gene has CDR1 SGHVS and CDR2 FNYEAQ. The ends were cut back, 3 bases at V and 7 bases at J, with 18 bases in the middle. CDR3 length equals 16 residues.

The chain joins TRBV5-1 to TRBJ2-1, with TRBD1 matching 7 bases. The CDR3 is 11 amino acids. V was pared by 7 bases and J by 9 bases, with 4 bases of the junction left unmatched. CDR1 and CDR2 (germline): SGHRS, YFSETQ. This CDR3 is CASHYRGEQFF. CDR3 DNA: TGCGCCAGCCACTACAGGGGTGAGCAGTTCTTC.

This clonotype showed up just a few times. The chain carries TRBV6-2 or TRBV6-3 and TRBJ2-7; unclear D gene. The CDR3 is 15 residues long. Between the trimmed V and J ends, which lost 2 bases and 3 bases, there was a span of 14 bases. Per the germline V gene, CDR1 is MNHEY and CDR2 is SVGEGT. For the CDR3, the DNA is TGTGCCAGCAGTTACGAGCAGGATCCTAACTACGAGCAGTACGTC. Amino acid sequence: CASSYEQDPNYEQYV.